The 10 T cell receptor beta chains below come from one sample, sequenced in a study of graft-versus-host responses after intestinal transplantation. This table comes from immunoSEQ multiplex PCR, and its TCRdb copy is limited to in-frame clones, with some not included. This repertoire shows just under 50,000 clones, about 88% found once; its top ten account for about 0.43%. Their antigen targets remain unknown. Sample: unstimulated CD4+ T cells sorted from spleen or lymph node cells, taken before transplant. The receptor source for this set is a human donor who was the organ donor for an intestinal transplant.

CDR3 region: CASSVGTTRTDTQYF. The CDR3 bases are TGTGCCAGCAGTGTAGGGACGACCCGCACAGATACGCAGTATTTT. J is TRBJ2-3 and V is TRBV2, with D perhaps being TRBD1 or TRBD2 (5 bases each). V lost 4 bases and J 1 base, leaving 12 bases between the germline ends. The CDR3 consists of 15 residues. The germline CDR1 and CDR2 sequences are SNHLY and FYNNEI. Full variable domain (rest looked up from reference TRBV2 and TRBJ2-3): EPEVTQTPSHQVTQMGQEVILRCVPISNHLYFYWYRQILGQKVEFLVSFYNNEISEKSEIFDDQFSVERPDGSNFTLKIRSTKLEDSAMYFCASSVGTTRTDTQYFGPGTRLTVL.

The chain combines TRBV5-6 with TRBJ1-4, with unresolved D. Germline values: CDR1 SGHDT, CDR2 YYEEEE. The CDR3 consists of 14 residues. Trimming pared 0 bases from V and 3 bases from J, leaving 6 bases between. The CDR3 coding sequence is TGTGCCAGCAGCTTGGTCGGTTCTAATGAAAAACTGTTTTTT. As protein: CASSLVGSNEKLFF.

This rearrangement joins TRBV7-8 to TRBJ1-5; D ambiguous. Germline V gene lookup returns CDR1 SGHVS and CDR2 FQNEAQ. Trimming shortened V by 2 bases and J by 4 bases, and 6 bases separated the two germline ends. The CDR3 sequence is 13 residues long. The CDR3 sequence: CASSLKGNQPQHF. CDR3 in DNA: TGTGCCAGCAGCTTAAAAGGGAATCAGCCCCAGCATTTT.

This clone has only one observation. The rearrangement links TRBV6-5 to TRBJ1-3, with 10 positions matching TRBD1. J gave up 7 bases and V 4 bases, and 7 bases lay outside the gene matches. CDR3 length: 15 amino acids. From germline, CDR1 is MNHEY and CDR2 SVGAGI. In DNA, the CDR3 is TGTGCCAGCAGTTCGCCGGGACAGGGGATGAACACCATATATTTT. Its translation is CASSSPGQGMNTIYF.

The chain is built from TRBV5-5 and TRBJ2-3; possible D gene TRBD1, 5 bases. V lost 2 bases and J 4 bases, leaving 8 bases between the germline ends. Germline lookup yields CDR1 SGHKS and CDR2 YYEKEE (reference sequence). This CDR3 comprises 13 residues. CDR3: CASSFTGADTQYF. The CDR3 DNA is TGTGCCAGCAGCTTTACAGGTGCAGATACGCAGTATTTT.

The chain employs TRBV29-1 and TRBJ2-3; 7 positions agree with TRBD1. Germline assignment: CDR1 SQVTM and CDR2 ANQGSEA. J was trimmed by 2 bases and V by 3 bases; bases with no gene match: 2. CDR3 length: 13 amino acids. The CDR3 protein is CSVDDRVTDTQYF. CDR3 coding DNA: TGCAGCGTTGACGACAGGGTCACAGATACGCAGTATTTT.

This chain joins TRBV6-5 and TRBJ1-6; 7 bases are a match to TRBD1. Germline trimming cut 4 bases from V and 5 bases from J; bases unmatched to any gene: 5. The CDR3 has 15 amino acids. Looked up from germline, CDR1 is MNHEY and CDR2 is SVGAGI. DNA of the CDR3: TGTGCCAGCAGTTTGTTACAGGGGAATAATTCACCCCTCCACTTT. As protein: CASSLLQGNNSPLHF.

The DNA of the CDR3 is TGTGCCAGCAGCAGAGACTGGGTACAAGAGACCCAGTACTTC. Protein: CASSRDWVQETQYF. This sequence joins TRBV9 and TRBJ2-5, with D unclear. In germline, CDR1 is SGDLS, CDR2 YYNGEE. The CDR3 is 14 amino acids. V lost 4 bases and J lost 2, with 12 bases in between.

The chain is built from TRBV5-1 and TRBJ2-3, with 9 bases identical to TRBD2. Germline V gene sequence: CDR1 SGHRS, CDR2 YFSETQ. The CDR3 totals 17 residues. Trimming cost V 0 bases and J 1 base; bases outside gene matches: 6. The CDR3 DNA is TGCGCCAGCAGCTTGGAAGTCGTAGCGGGAGGCACAGATACGCAGTATTTT. It is translated as CASSLEVVAGGTDTQYF.

The chain links TRBV19 to TRBJ2-1; TRBD2 matches 9 bases. The CDR3 totals 14 residues. V was pared by 5 bases and J by 4 bases, with 3 bases of the junction left unmatched. Germline assignment: CDR1 LNHDA and CDR2 SQIVND (reference sequence). The CDR3 coding sequence is TGTGCCAGTAGTTCTAGCGGGATATACAATGAGCAGTTCTTC. Amino acids: CASSSSGIYNEQFF.